Following are 28 T cell receptor beta chains from one sample sequenced in a study of T cells expressing NK-cell markers. Reprocessing the 5' RACE reads, TCRdb reports a single entry for every CDR3 protein and omits DNA. The table for this sample gives 130,000 to 150,000 distinct CDR3 sequences. The sequenced sample was blood T cells: a sorted CD56 or NKG2C T cell subset, CD4+ or CD8+ T cells, or bulk PBMC T cells (not recorded which). Receptors were obtained from a man younger than 30 in good health.

The rearrangement joins TRBV12-3 or TRBV12-4 to TRBJ1-2. The CDR3 has 12 residues. The CDR3: CASSLGPWGYTF.

This rearrangement joins TRBV9 to TRBJ2-7; without DNA, the TCRdb call of TRBD1 cannot be checked. CDR1 is SGDLS, CDR2 YYNGEE, per germline. The CDR3 runs 13 residues. Here the CDR3 reads CASSTRDHYEQYF.

V usage is TRBV7-8 and J usage is TRBJ2-2; the TRBD2 assignment by TCRdb is unverifiable without DNA. This CDR3 has 16 amino acids. Germline lookup yields CDR1 SGHVS and CDR2 FQNEAQ. CDR3 sequence: CASSLIISGTTGELFF.

The V gene is TRBV12-3 or TRBV12-4, the J gene TRBJ1-5; TCRdb designates TRBD1, a call that cannot be tested without DNA. This CDR3 contains 13 residues. The CDR3: CASVPSPNQPQHF.

CDR3 residues: CDRGASEQETQYF. The genes are TRBV29-1 and TRBJ2-5; TCRdb lists TRBD2, though no DNA is available to test this call. The CDR3 is made up of 13 amino acids. Per germline, CDR1 SQVTM and CDR2 ANQGSEA.

The CDR3 sequence: CASSLDGYQPQHF. The rearrangement links TRBV7-9 to TRBJ1-5. Germline V CDR1 and CDR2: SEHNR, FQNEAQ (reference sequence). The CDR3 has 13 amino acids.

J is TRBJ2-7 and V is TRBV13; checking the TCRdb D call of TRBD1 is not possible without DNA. Germline assignment: CDR1 PRHDT and CDR2 FYEKMQ (reference sequence). The CDR3 is 15 residues long. The CDR3 loop reads CASSSPGQGQREQYF.

J is TRBJ2-7 and V is TRBV28; TCRdb designates TRBD2, a call that cannot be tested without DNA. The CDR3 totals 15 residues. The germline gives CDR1 MDHEN, CDR2 SYDVKM. CDR3 residues: CASSPERASSYEQYF.

J is TRBJ2-3 and V is TRBV5-1; TCRdb's D call, TRBD2, is unchecked because there is no DNA. Germline V gene data show CDR1 as SGHRS and CDR2 as YFSETQ. CDR3 size: 15 residues. The CDR3 protein is CASYLELAGVDTQYF.

The gene calls are TRBV29-1 and TRBJ2-3; the D call of TRBD2 rests on TCRdb alone, since no DNA is present to check it. The CDR3 contains 14 residues. Germline V gives CDR1 SQVTM, CDR2 ANQGSEA. The CDR3 region is CSVESGSGTDTQYF.

This chain uses TRBV27 with TRBJ2-1; without DNA, the TCRdb call of TRBD2 cannot be checked. Germline assignment: CDR1 MNHEY and CDR2 SMNVEV (reference sequence). This CDR3 is built from 12 residues. The CDR3 sequence: CASSADLRWWFF.

The rearrangement links TRBV12-3 or TRBV12-4 to TRBJ2-7; TCRdb's D call of TRBD2 is untestable without DNA. CDR3 size: 13 residues. The CDR3 loop is CASSHRAPYEQYF.

The V call is TRBV5-1, the J call TRBJ1-1. Germline-derived CDR1 and CDR2 are SGHRS and YFSETQ. This CDR3 contains 14 residues. CDR3 loop: CASSLKQGGVEAFF.

This chain uses TRBV7-8 with TRBJ2-1; the D call from TCRdb, TRBD2, cannot be confirmed without DNA. This CDR3 region has 18 residues. From germline, CDR1 is SGHVS and CDR2 FQNEAQ. CDR3 region: CASSLVKTSGRGNNEQFF.

The chain uses TRBV6-2 or TRBV6-3 and TRBJ2-6; TCRdb reports TRBD1, a call that lacks DNA to check it against. Germline CDR1 reads MNHEY; CDR2 reads SVGEGT. There are 16 residues in the CDR3. The CDR3: CASSPLGQSWANVLTF.

This sequence joins TRBV6-4 and TRBJ2-3; no DNA is available, so the TRBD1 call from TCRdb remains unchecked. The CDR3 is 17 residues long. Per germline, CDR1 MRHNA and CDR2 SNTAGT. This CDR3 is CASSVNPGQGNPDTQYF.

The chain links TRBV7-6 to TRBJ1-2; absent DNA, TCRdb's TRBD1 call cannot be checked. Germline CDR1 reads SGHVS; CDR2 reads FNYEAQ. The CDR3 has 15 residues. The CDR3: CASSPTGATNYGYTF.

This chain links TRBV10-3 with TRBJ2-7; TCRdb's assignment of TRBD1 cannot be checked, as there is no DNA. This CDR3 region has 15 residues. Germline assignment: CDR1 ENHRY and CDR2 SYGVKD. This chain's CDR3 is CAISGSPDRRGEQYF.

CDR3 protein: CASSLAEGIDEQFF. J is TRBJ2-1 and V is TRBV12-3 or TRBV12-4; TCRdb outputs TRBD1, but without DNA this stays unchecked. This CDR3 has 14 residues.

The chain has TRBV30 and TRBJ2-5. There are 13 residues in the CDR3. Germline V gives CDR1 GTSNPN, CDR2 SVGIG (reference sequence). Here the CDR3 reads CAWFEDGQETQYF.

The chain joins TRBV6-1 to TRBJ2-1; TCRdb proposes TRBD1, but this gene call is untestable without DNA. The CDR3 is made up of 17 amino acids. The germline V gene has CDR1 MNHNS and CDR2 SASEGT. The CDR3 reads CASSRPSPTDYHNEQFF.

CDR3 region: CASSQVTRDGELFF. The rearrangement links TRBV3-1 to TRBJ2-2; as DNA is missing, the TRBD2 call by TCRdb cannot be tested. Germline V gives CDR1 LGHDT, CDR2 YNNKEL (reference sequence). This CDR3 has 14 residues. The full variable domain, its missing parts supplied by reference TRBV3-1 and TRBJ2-2, is DTAVSQTPKYLVTQMGNDKSIKCEQNLGHDTMYWYKQDSKKFLKIMFSYNNKELIINETVPNRFSPKSPDKAHLNLHINSLELGDSAVYFCASSQVTRDGELFFGEGSRLTVL.

V is TRBV12-3 or TRBV12-4 and J is TRBJ2-2; with no DNA, the TCRdb D assignment of TRBD1 cannot be verified. The CDR3 has 15 residues. The CDR3 here is CASRHGAGTPGELFF.

The rearrangement links TRBV29-1 to TRBJ2-7; TCRdb indicates TRBD2, and absent DNA this call remains unverified. Germline V CDR1 and CDR2: SQVTM, ANQGSEA. The CDR3 covers 15 residues. The CDR3 reads CSVDGLAGGPYEQYF.

The chain couples TRBV19 to TRBJ2-3; there is no DNA to check the TCRdb D call of TRBD1. CDR1 is LNHDA and CDR2 is SQIVND in the germline V gene (reference sequence). The CDR3 consists of 13 residues. CDR3 region: CASSPTGPDTQYF.

V usage is TRBV29-1 and J usage is TRBJ2-2; without DNA, the TCRdb call of TRBD2 cannot be checked. The V gene's germline CDR1 is SQVTM and CDR2 ANQGSEA. The CDR3 is made up of 11 amino acids. CDR3 residues: CSVGTDFSMFF.

The chain uses TRBV11-2 and TRBJ2-2; TCRdb outputs TRBD2, but without DNA this stays unchecked. Germline V gene lookup returns CDR1 SGHAT and CDR2 FQNNGV. The CDR3 extends over 15 amino acids. CDR3 protein: CASSLGPSNTGELFF.

The V and J genes are TRBV12-3 or TRBV12-4 and TRBJ1-1; lacking DNA, the TRBD1 call made by TCRdb goes unchecked. The CDR3 covers 15 residues. The CDR3 spells CASSRNDGGQTEAFF.